Only one count was recorded for the clone carrying this T cell receptor (beta chain). The source of the sample is a study of blood T cell repertoires in COVID-19. Study summary: Acute-phase and convalescent COVID-19 samples originated in the United States, Italy and Spain. Sample material is recorded as cDNA or gDNA derived from T cells, B-cell-depleted T cells, or PBMCs.

The V gene's germline CDR1 is LGHDT and CDR2 YNNKEL (reference sequence). The CDR3 covers 14 residues. The V end lost 4 bases, the J end lost 4 bases, and 13 bases lay between the germline ends. Participants spanned ages about 18 to 100 years and resided in about 24 US areas. The study assigned cohorts using participant-reported clinical history. TCRdb's copy holds only in-frame clones and misses some; the assay was immunoSEQ multiplex PCR. The data show 230,000 or so clones, 86% seen once. The source material was PBMCs or T cells enriched from blood (not recorded which). The clonotype originates from a woman aged 35 to 49 with acute COVID-19. V usage is TRBV3-1 (or the pseudogene TRBV3-2) and J usage is TRBJ1-1; D not resolved. The CDR3 spells CASSPPRGSTEAFF. In DNA, the CDR3 is TGTGCCAGCAGCCCTCCACGGGGAAGCACTGAAGCTTTCTTT.